The 16 T cell receptor beta chains presented below share a single source sample, sequenced in a study of T cell changes during pregnancy in multiple sclerosis. Using immunoSEQ multiplex PCR, the repertoire was profiled, and TCRdb retains in-frame clones only, with some absent. The sample comprises around 60,000 clones, over 75% of which are singletons, and under 2% rests with the top ten. The sequences come from peripheral blood, collected in the first trimester of pregnancy. These receptors were collected from a female donor with multiple sclerosis, enrolled in a pregnancy study.

This chain joins TRBV5-1 and TRBJ2-1, with D possibly matching TRBD2 (6 bases). This CDR3 spans 15 amino acids. The V end was cut by 0 bases, the J end by 7 bases, with 14 bases between. Germline V CDR1 and CDR2: SGHRS, YFSETQ. The CDR3 region has the DNA TGCGCCAGCAGCTTGGACCCCGGGGACTTTAATGAGCAGTTCTTC. This encodes CASSLDPGDFNEQFF. Full variable domain (remainder filled in from reference TRBV5-1 and TRBJ2-1): KAGVTQTPRYLIKTRGQQVTLSCSPISGHRSVSWYQQTPGQGLQFLFEYFSETQRNKGNFPGRFSGRQFSNSRSEMNVSTLELGDSALYLCASSLDPGDFNEQFFGPGTRLTVL.

The J gene is TRBJ2-2, the V gene TRBV27; D perhaps matches TRBD2 (7 bases). The germline V gene encodes CDR1 MNHEY and CDR2 SMNVEV (reference sequence). The CDR3 is 15 residues long. V was trimmed by 3 bases and J by 4 bases, leaving 12 bases between them. Written as DNA, the CDR3 is TGTGCCAGCAGTTTCGGGGGGCCAGGCACCGGGGAGCTGTTTTTT. This codes for CASSFGGPGTGELFF.

The CDR3 sequence: CARSLGTSGRNNEQFF. CDR3 nucleotide sequence: TGTGCCAGAAGCTTGGGGACTAGCGGGAGGAACAATGAGCAGTTCTTC. The chain combines TRBV5-3 with TRBJ2-1, with 14 bases aligning to TRBD2. TRBV5-3 is an open reading frame, and its role is uncertain. This CDR3 is built from 16 residues. Germline trimming cut 0 bases from V and 5 bases from J; bases unmatched to any gene: 1.

This chain links TRBV2 with TRBJ1-5; 8 positions match TRBD1. J gave up 0 bases and V 4 bases, and 2 bases lay outside the gene matches. The CDR3 is 15 residues long. Germline V gene data show CDR1 as SNHLY and CDR2 as FYNNEI. This CDR3 is CASSGTGISNQPQHF. DNA for the CDR3: TGTGCCAGCAGTGGGACAGGGATTAGCAATCAGCCCCAGCATTTT. Full variable domain (outside the CDR3, taken from reference TRBV2 and TRBJ1-5): EPEVTQTPSHQVTQMGQEVILRCVPISNHLYFYWYRQILGQKVEFLVSFYNNEISEKSEIFDDQFSVERPDGSNFTLKIRSTKLEDSAMYFCASSGTGISNQPQHFGDGTRLSIL.

The chain couples TRBV19 to TRBJ1-1, with D perhaps TRBD1 (5 bases). This CDR3 has 15 residues. Trimming left V 7 bases short and J 6 bases short, with 21 bases between. The germline V gene encodes CDR1 LNHDA and CDR2 SQIVND (reference sequence). In DNA form, the CDR3 reads TGTGCCAGTACCCCGAGCCGTGCAGGGCTCCCTGAAGCTTTCTTT. It encodes CASTPSRAGLPEAFF. Complete variable domain (other parts from reference TRBV19 and TRBJ1-1): DGGITQSPKYLFRKEGQNVTLSCEQNLNHDAMYWYRQDPGQGLRLIYYSQIVNDFQKGDIAEGYSVSREKKESFPLTVTSAQKNPTAFYLCASTPSRAGLPEAFFGQGTRLTVV.

The chain carries TRBV28 and TRBJ2-7; 11 bases agree with TRBD1. The ends lost 6 bases at V and 3 bases at J; junction bases unmatched: 4. From germline, CDR1 is MDHEN and CDR2 SYDVKM. The CDR3 is made up of 14 amino acids. CDR3 sequence: CASSTGQGVYEQYF. For the CDR3, the DNA is TGTGCCAGCAGCACGGGACAGGGGGTCTACGAGCAGTACTTC.

This chain joins TRBV5-6 and TRBJ2-1; D perhaps matches TRBD2 (6 bases). CDR1 is SGHDT, CDR2 YYEEEE, per germline. V lost 4 bases and J 6 bases, leaving 17 bases between the germline ends. This CDR3 contains 15 residues. The CDR3 loop is CASSVGGSGINEQFF. Here the CDR3 DNA reads TGTGCCAGCAGCGTGGGGGGTAGCGGCATCAATGAGCAGTTCTTC.

The genes are TRBV10-3 and TRBJ2-2; D gene ambiguous. This CDR3 region has 11 residues. V dropped 7 bases and J dropped 7 bases, with 7 bases sitting between them. CDR1 and CDR2 from the germline V gene are ENHRY and SYGVKD. CDR3 DNA sequence: TGTGCCATCATAACCGGCGGGGAGCTGTTTTTT. Encoded protein: CAIITGGELFF.

This clone was seen only once. The J gene is TRBJ2-3, the V gene TRBV4-1; D not resolved. CDR1 MGHRA and CDR2 YSYEKL come from the germline V gene. The CDR3 totals 11 residues. Trimming cost V 0 bases and J 10 bases, with 5 bases left between them. CDR3 region: CASSQDQAQYF. The CDR3 bases are TGCGCCAGCAGCCAAGATCAGGCGCAGTATTTT.

The V and J genes are TRBV5-4 and TRBJ2-3, with 13 bases that match TRBD2. CDR1 is SGHNT and CDR2 is YYREEE in the germline V gene (reference sequence). The V segment lost 4 bases and the J segment 6 bases; nucleotides outside the gene matches: 8. The CDR3 covers 16 residues. CDR3 region: CASSLGTSGAGDTQYF. In DNA form, the CDR3 reads TGTGCCAGCAGCCTAGGGACTAGCGGGGCTGGGGATACGCAGTATTTT.

The chain recombines TRBV9 with TRBJ2-5, with 15 bases fitting TRBD2. From germline, CDR1 is SGDLS and CDR2 YYNGEE. J was trimmed by 6 bases and V by 2 bases; bases with no gene match: 11. This CDR3 has 18 residues. CDR3 in amino acids: CASSVGGLAGGGEQTQYF. The CDR3 region has the DNA TGTGCCAGCAGCGTGGGGGGACTAGCGGGAGGCGGGGAGCAGACCCAGTACTTC.

The chain couples TRBV7-9 to TRBJ2-7; 14 bases fit TRBD2. The germline V gene encodes CDR1 SEHNR and CDR2 FQNEAQ (reference sequence). V was clipped by 5 bases and J by 0 bases; unmatched bases: 6. The CDR3 has 17 residues. CDR3 loop: CASSAGLAGAVSYEQYF. CDR3 bases: TGTGCCAGCAGCGCGGGACTAGCGGGAGCTGTCTCCTACGAGCAGTACTTC.

The chain carries TRBV2 and TRBJ2-1; D is uncertain. Trimming stripped 11 bases from V and 6 bases from J, with 11 bases between. This CDR3 region has 11 residues. Germline values: CDR1 SNHLY, CDR2 FYNNEI. The CDR3 spells CASTQVNEQFF. CDR3 DNA sequence: TGTGCCTCAACTCAGGTCAATGAGCAGTTCTTC.

The J gene is TRBJ1-5, the V gene TRBV19; tentative D call: TRBD1 (6 bases). V was pared by 7 bases and J by 4 bases, with 14 bases between. Germline V lookup: CDR1 LNHDA, CDR2 SQIVND (reference sequence). The CDR3 has 14 amino acids. CDR3 nucleotides: TGTGCCAGTAATGTACAGGGAGGGAATCAGCCCCAGCATTTT. It translates to CASNVQGGNQPQHF.

V is TRBV5-1 and J is TRBJ2-3, with D possibly TRBD2 on 6 matching bases. The CDR3 has 14 amino acids. The V gene's germline CDR1 is SGHRS and CDR2 YFSETQ. Trimming removed 2 bases from V and 5 bases from J, with 12 bases in between. CDR3 in amino acids: CASSFRDFRDTQYF. The CDR3 nucleotides read TGCGCCAGCAGCTTTAGGGACTTTAGAGATACGCAGTATTTT.

The rearrangement joins TRBV18 to TRBJ2-5; D unresolved. The CDR3 consists of 11 residues. CDR1 and CDR2 from the germline V gene are KGHSH and LQKENI. Trimming removed 8 bases from V and 2 bases from J, with 6 bases in between. CDR3 sequence (DNA): TGTGCCAGCGAACAACAAGAGACCCAGTACTTC. This translates into CASEQQETQYF.